Listed below are T cell receptor beta chains from one sample, sequenced in a study of blood T cell repertoires in COVID-19. Sequencing used immunoSEQ multiplex PCR; TCRdb keeps in-frame clones, though not all of them. The profile shows approximately 150,000 clones, roughly 88% of them singletons. Source material: peripheral blood. The source is a woman aged 45-65 years in a cohort sampled during active or convalescent COVID-19. Both conserved end residues are part of each CDR3.

v_call cdr3_aa
TRBV6-5 CASRSGGAVDEQFF
TRBV6-1 CASSEVGVGSPLHF
TRBV12-3/TRBV12-4 CASSLRGNTEAFF
TRBV29-1 CSAAGVRFSEAFF
TRBV15 CATSRDYSHVAGGYTF
TRBV19 CASRGQGHSPLHF
TRBV7-3 CASSIGTSDEQFF
TRBV19 CASNSRDSHSPLHF
TRBV18 CASSPLAGGDNEQFF
TRBV2 CASSASQVLSYEQYF
TRBV6-5 CASSYSGLQETQYF
TRBV5-4 CASSLGQENYGYTF
TRBV9 CASTVQGDTEAFF
TRBV5-1 CASSLTGGVQYGYTF
TRBV24-1 CATSLGTNTDTQYF
TRBV10-3 CAIRGTGYGYTF
TRBV6-4 CASSAKPSNLSRSPLHF
TRBV11-2 CASSRGLVTEETQYF
TRBV3-1/TRBV3-2 CASSRQGGTGELFF
TRBV6-6 CASSYSGGLGNQPQHF